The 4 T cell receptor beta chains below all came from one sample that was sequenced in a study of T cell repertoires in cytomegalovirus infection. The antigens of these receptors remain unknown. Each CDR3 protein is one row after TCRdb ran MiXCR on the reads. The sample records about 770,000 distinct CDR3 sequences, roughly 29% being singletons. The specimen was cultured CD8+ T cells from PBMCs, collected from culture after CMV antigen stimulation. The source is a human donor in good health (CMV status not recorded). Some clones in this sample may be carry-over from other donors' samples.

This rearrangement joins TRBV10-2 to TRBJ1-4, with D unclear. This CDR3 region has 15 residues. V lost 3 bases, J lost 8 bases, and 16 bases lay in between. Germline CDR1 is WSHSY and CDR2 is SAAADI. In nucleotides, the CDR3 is TGCGCCAGCAGTGAAGTAAGGGAAGATGGGGAAAAACTGTTTTTT. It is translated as CASSEVREDGEKLFF.

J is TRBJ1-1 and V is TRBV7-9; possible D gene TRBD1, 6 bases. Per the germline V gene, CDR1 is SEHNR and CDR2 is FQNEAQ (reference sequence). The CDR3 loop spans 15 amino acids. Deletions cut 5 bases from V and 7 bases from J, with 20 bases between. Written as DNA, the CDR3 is TGTGCCAGCAGCGGCAGTTTGGACAGCCGACTTGAAGCTTTCTTT. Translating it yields CASSGSLDSRLEAFF.

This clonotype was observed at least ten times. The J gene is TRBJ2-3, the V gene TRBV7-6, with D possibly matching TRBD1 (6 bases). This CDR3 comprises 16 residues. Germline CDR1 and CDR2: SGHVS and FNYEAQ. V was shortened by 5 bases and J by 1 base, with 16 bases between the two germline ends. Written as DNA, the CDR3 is TGTGCCAGCAGCACATATGGACAGTCGGGCACAGATACGCAGTATTTT. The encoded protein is CASSTYGQSGTDTQYF.

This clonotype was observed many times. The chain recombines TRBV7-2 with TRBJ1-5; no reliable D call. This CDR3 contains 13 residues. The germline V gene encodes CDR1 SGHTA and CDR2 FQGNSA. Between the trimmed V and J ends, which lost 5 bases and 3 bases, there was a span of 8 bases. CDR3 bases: TGTGCCAGCAGCAGGGTCCTCAATCAGCCCCAGCATTTT. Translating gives CASSRVLNQPQHF.